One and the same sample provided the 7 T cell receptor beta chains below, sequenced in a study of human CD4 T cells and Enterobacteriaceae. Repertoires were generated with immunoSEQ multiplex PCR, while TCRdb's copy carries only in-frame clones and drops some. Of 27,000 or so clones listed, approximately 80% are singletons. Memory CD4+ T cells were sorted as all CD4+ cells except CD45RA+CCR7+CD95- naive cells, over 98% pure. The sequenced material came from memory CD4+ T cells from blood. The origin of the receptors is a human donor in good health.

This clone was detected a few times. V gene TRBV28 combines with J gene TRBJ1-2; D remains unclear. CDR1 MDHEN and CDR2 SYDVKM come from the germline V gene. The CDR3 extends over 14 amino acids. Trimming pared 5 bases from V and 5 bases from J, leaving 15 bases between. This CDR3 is CASSPYLDTYGYTF. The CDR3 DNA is TGTGCCAGCAGTCCCTATCTCGACACGTATGGCTACACCTTC.

The CDR3 is CASSLGGSSDTQYF. In DNA form, the CDR3 reads TGTGCCAGCAGCTTAGGGGGGAGCTCAGATACGCAGTATTTT. The chain combines TRBV7-9 with TRBJ2-3; D tentatively fits TRBD1 or TRBD2 (5 bases each). CDR3 length equals 14 residues. The V and J ends lost 1 base and 4 bases respectively, with 9 bases between them. Germline V lookup: CDR1 SEHNR, CDR2 FQNEAQ (reference sequence). The variable domain in full, with the rest retrieved from reference TRBV7-9 and TRBJ2-3, is DTGVSQNPRHKITKRGQNVTFRCDPISEHNRLYWYRQTLGQGPEFLTYFQNEAQLEKSRLLSDRFSAERPKGSFSTLEIQRTEQGDSAMYLCASSLGGSSDTQYFGPGTRLTVL.

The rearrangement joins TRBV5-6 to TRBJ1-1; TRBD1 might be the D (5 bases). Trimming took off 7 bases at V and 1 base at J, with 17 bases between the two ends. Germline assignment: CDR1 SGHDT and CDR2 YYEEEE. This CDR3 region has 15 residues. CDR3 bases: TGTGCCAGCCACCCCGCCCAGGGTTCGAACACTGAAGCTTTCTTT. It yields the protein CASHPAQGSNTEAFF.

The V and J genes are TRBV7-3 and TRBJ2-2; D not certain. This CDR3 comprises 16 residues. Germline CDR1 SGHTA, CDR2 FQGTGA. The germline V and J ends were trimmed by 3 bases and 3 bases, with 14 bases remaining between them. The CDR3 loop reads CASSFWAVTHTGELFF. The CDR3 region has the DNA TGTGCCAGCAGCTTTTGGGCGGTCACCCACACCGGGGAGCTGTTTTTT.

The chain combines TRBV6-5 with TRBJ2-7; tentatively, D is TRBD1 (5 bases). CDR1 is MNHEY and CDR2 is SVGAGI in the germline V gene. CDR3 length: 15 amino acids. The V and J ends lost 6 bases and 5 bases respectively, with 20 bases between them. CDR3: CASSPFWSRAHEQYF. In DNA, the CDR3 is TGTGCCAGCAGCCCATTCTGGTCCAGGGCCCACGAGCAGTACTTC.

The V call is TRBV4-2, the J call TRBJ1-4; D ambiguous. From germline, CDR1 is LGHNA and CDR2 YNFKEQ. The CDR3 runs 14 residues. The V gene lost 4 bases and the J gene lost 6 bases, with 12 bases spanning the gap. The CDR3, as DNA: TGTGCCAGCAGCCTGCCTGGCGGGGATGAAAAACTGTTTTTT. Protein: CASSLPGGDEKLFF.

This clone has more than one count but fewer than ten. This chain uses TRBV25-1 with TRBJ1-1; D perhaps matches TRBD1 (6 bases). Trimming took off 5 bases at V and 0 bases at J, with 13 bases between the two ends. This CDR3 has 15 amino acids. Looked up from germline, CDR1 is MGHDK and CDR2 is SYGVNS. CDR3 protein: CASSIQGLMNTEAFF. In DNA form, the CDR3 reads TGTGCCAGCAGTATACAGGGTCTGATGAACACTGAAGCTTTCTTT.